This record covers a single T cell receptor (beta chain). Antigen: not known. These data come from a study of shared clonotypes between healthy human individuals. Study in general: Used for every donor were three CD4 naive, three CD4 memory, two CD8 naive and one CD8 memory plate.

In the sorted-subset replicate PCRs, around 220 ng DNA, tens of thousands of T cell genomes, was used. Study processing details: Junction-only immunoSEQ sequences carried no quality scores, so filtering differed. TCRdb's table, derived via immunoSEQ multiplex PCR, lists solely in-frame clones and lacks some. That table gives V, J and clone size, and the DNA gave D and trimming. The top ten hold around 0.37% of the sample, which has around 2.5 million clones, roughly 93% seen once. Study-wide results and caveats: As a rule, naive subsets had a larger estimated richness than memory subsets.

Sample: naive CD4+ T cells from PBMCs. The subset was: CD45RA+ positively selected. The source is a young man in good health. Some clones in this sample may be carry-over from other donors' samples.

The CDR3 nucleotides are TGTGCCAGCAACCCGGGACAGCCTCCCACTGAAGCTTTCTTT. Residues: CASNPGQPPTEAFF. The J gene is TRBJ1-1, the V gene TRBV2; 7 bases map to TRBD1. Losses at the gene ends were 7 bases for V and 4 bases for J; bases not matched to a gene: 9. Germline CDR1 reads SNHLY; CDR2 reads FYNNEI. This CDR3 spans 14 amino acids.